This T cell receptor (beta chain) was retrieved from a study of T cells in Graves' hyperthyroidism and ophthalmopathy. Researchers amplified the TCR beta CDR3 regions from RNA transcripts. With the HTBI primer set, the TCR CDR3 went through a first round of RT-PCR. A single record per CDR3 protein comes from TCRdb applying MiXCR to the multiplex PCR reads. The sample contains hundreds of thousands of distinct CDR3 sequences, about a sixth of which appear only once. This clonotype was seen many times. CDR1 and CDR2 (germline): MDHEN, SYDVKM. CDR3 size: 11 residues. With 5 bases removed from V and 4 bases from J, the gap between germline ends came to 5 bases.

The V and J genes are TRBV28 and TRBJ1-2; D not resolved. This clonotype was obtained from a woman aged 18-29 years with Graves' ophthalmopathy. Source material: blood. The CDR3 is CASSAAYGYTF. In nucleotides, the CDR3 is TGTGCCAGCAGTGCCGCCTATGGCTACACCTTC.